A single sample gave rise to the 30 T cell receptor beta chains below, sequenced in a study of response to subunit inactivated influenza vaccine. TCRdb redid the calling of the RT-PCR reads with MiXCR, one entry per CDR3 protein. This table holds 650,000 to 800,000 distinct CDR3 sequences, around 18% found once. This sample comprised PBMCs from blood, obtained 5 to 6 days after vaccination. These receptors came from a man aged 45-65 years who received an inactivated influenza vaccine.

This clonotype was counted between two and nine times. V and J are TRBV20-1 and TRBJ2-7, with D possibly matching TRBD2 (7 bases). Trimming removed 0 bases from V and 5 bases from J, with 23 bases in between. This CDR3 has 17 amino acids. The germline gives CDR1 DFQATT, CDR2 SNEGSKA (reference sequence). In nucleotides, the CDR3 is TGCAGTGCTAGAGACCTGTCGAGGGGGGGGCCCAGAGACGAGCAGTACTTC. Protein product: CSARDLSRGGPRDEQYF.

This chain joins TRBV7-2 and TRBJ2-3; 8 bases line up with TRBD1. The trim removed 7 bases at V and 2 bases at J, leaving 11 bases unmatched. Germline V gives CDR1 SGHTA, CDR2 FQGNSA. The CDR3 loop spans 16 amino acids. Written as DNA, the CDR3 is TGTGCCAGCACCCTCCAGGGGGCGATTATCACAGATACGCAGTATTTT. The encoded protein is CASTLQGAIITDTQYF. Filled out from reference TRBV7-2 and TRBJ2-3, the complete variable domain reads GAGVSQSPSNKVTEKGKDVELRCDPISGHTALYWYRQSLGQGLEFLIYFQGNSAPDKSGLPSDRFSAERTGGSVSTLTIQRTQQEDSAVYLCASTLQGAIITDTQYFGPGTRLTVL.

This clonotype was seen many times. V is TRBV12-3 or TRBV12-4 and J is TRBJ1-6; weak D call: TRBD1 (5 bases). Trimming took 5 bases from V and 4 from J, leaving 12 bases between them. This CDR3 comprises 15 residues. The CDR3, as DNA: TGTGCCAGCAGTCCGGGGGGGGAGTATAATTCACCCCTCCACTTT. Amino acids: CASSPGGEYNSPLHF.

This chain links TRBV5-1 with TRBJ2-3; 9 positions match TRBD1. Germline CDR1 SGHRS, CDR2 YFSETQ. V shed 0 bases and J 3 bases; nucleotides not matched to a gene: 5. The CDR3 is 16 amino acids. CDR3 in amino acids: CASSLERTGVTDTQYF. CDR3 nucleotides: TGCGCCAGCAGCTTGGAACGGACAGGGGTGACAGATACGCAGTATTTT. Based on the CDR3 plus reference TRBV5-1 and TRBJ2-3, the full variable domain is KAGVTQTPRYLIKTRGQQVTLSCSPISGHRSVSWYQQTPGQGLQFLFEYFSETQRNKGNFPGRFSGRQFSNSRSEMNVSTLELGDSALYLCASSLERTGVTDTQYFGPGTRLTVL.

Many counts were recorded for this clonotype. V usage is TRBV24-1 and J usage is TRBJ1-1; a possible D gene is TRBD1 (5 bases). The V end lost 3 bases, the J end lost 5 bases, and 6 bases lay between the germline ends. CDR1 and CDR2 (germline): KGHDR, SFDVKD. The CDR3 runs 12 residues. This CDR3 is CATSDGGTEAFF. The DNA of the CDR3 is TGTGCCACCAGTGATGGGGGTACTGAAGCTTTCTTT.

CDR3 sequence (DNA): TGTGCCAGTAAATCCTATAGGTTGGGCAATCAGCCCCAGCATTTT. Its protein product is CASKSYRLGNQPQHF. V gene TRBV19 combines with J gene TRBJ1-5; D uncertain. CDR3 length: 15 residues. The germline V gene encodes CDR1 LNHDA and CDR2 SQIVND (reference sequence). Between the trimmed V and J ends, which lost 7 bases and 2 bases, there was a span of 15 bases.

V gene TRBV5-1 combines with J gene TRBJ2-3; no reliable D call. Trimming took 0 bases from V and 1 from J, leaving 12 bases between them. The CDR3 has 16 amino acids. Germline CDR1 reads SGHRS; CDR2 reads YFSETQ. The CDR3 region is CASSLVTNHRTDTQYF. The CDR3 bases are TGCGCCAGCAGCTTGGTTACTAACCACCGCACAGATACGCAGTATTTT.

This clonotype was picked up a small number of times. This chain uses TRBV24-1 with TRBJ1-5; 7 bases are a match to TRBD1. There are 14 residues in the CDR3. Germline V gene lookup returns CDR1 KGHDR and CDR2 SFDVKD. Trimming removed 7 bases from V and 4 bases from J; junction bases left unmatched: 6. The CDR3 region is CATSLGQYNQPQHF. The DNA for the CDR3 is TGTGCCACCAGCTTGGGACAGTATAATCAGCCCCAGCATTTT.

The CDR3 region is CASSFQGQNTEAFF. The DNA for the CDR3 is TGTGCCAGCAGTTTCCAGGGGCAGAACACTGAAGCTTTCTTT. V is TRBV12-3 or TRBV12-4 and J is TRBJ1-1, with D perhaps matching TRBD1 (6 bases). This CDR3 region has 14 residues. Trimming left V 3 bases short and J 1 base short, with 9 bases between.

There are a few counts of this clonotype. At one of its ends the junction is not consistent with the germline gene, which may arise from a read error. V and J are TRBV27 and TRBJ2-7; the D gene could be TRBD1 or TRBD2 (5 bases each). The CDR3 is 17 amino acids. Germline values: CDR1 MNHEY, CDR2 SMNVEV (reference sequence). The CDR3 DNA reads TGTGCCAGCAGTCTAAACCCAGTGGGACCCCGGTCCTTCGAGCAGTACTTC. Translated, it gives CASSLNPVGPRSFEQYF.

This clonotype was recorded at least ten times. This chain joins TRBV29-1 and TRBJ2-1, with 15 nucleotides matching TRBD2. Trimming took 4 bases from V and 0 from J; bases not matched to a gene: 4. The CDR3 spans 17 residues. Germline CDR1 is SQVTM and CDR2 is ANQGSEA. CDR3 DNA: TGCAGCGTTGGGGGACTAGCGGGGGGCGGCTCCTACAATGAGCAGTTCTTC. Translated: CSVGGLAGGGSYNEQFF.

This clonotype appeared a few times. The V and J genes are TRBV4-2 and TRBJ1-5; perhaps TRBD1 as D (6 bases). Germline values: CDR1 LGHNA, CDR2 YNFKEQ. CDR3 length: 15 residues. V lost 3 bases and J 5 bases, leaving 14 bases between the germline ends. CDR3: CASSHTDRLDQPQHF. CDR3 DNA: TGTGCCAGCAGCCACACCGACAGGTTGGATCAGCCCCAGCATTTT.

This clonotype was counted only a few times. The chain couples TRBV6-2 or TRBV6-3 to TRBJ1-1; D is perhaps TRBD1 (6 bases). Germline loops: CDR1 MNHEY, CDR2 SVGEGT. Trimming removed 6 bases at V and 12 bases at J, with 17 bases between. The CDR3 totals 12 residues. The CDR3 sequence: CASRGGPGRTFF. CDR3 nucleotides: TGTGCCAGCAGAGGGGGGCCGGGCAGAACTTTCTTT.

This clonotype was counted a few times. The V and J genes are TRBV4-1 and TRBJ2-1; 8 bases are a match to TRBD2. Germline values: CDR1 MGHRA, CDR2 YSYEKL. J lost 2 bases, V lost 0 bases, and 6 bases had no gene match. CDR3 length equals 17 residues. CDR3 amino acids: CASSQDPQRGTYNEQFF. The CDR3 nucleotides read TGCGCCAGCAGCCAAGATCCCCAGCGGGGGACCTACAATGAGCAGTTCTTC.

This clonotype was recorded a few times. V is TRBV20-1 and J is TRBJ2-1; 7 bases match TRBD1. Trimming cost V 6 bases and J 11 bases; bases outside gene matches: 7. The CDR3 has 11 residues. Per the germline V gene, CDR1 is DFQATT and CDR2 is SNEGSKA (reference sequence). In DNA, the CDR3 is TGCAGTGCCTCAAGGGACAGCAAGCAGTTCTTC. Translated: CSASRDSKQFF.

This clonotype has only a few counts. The chain is built from TRBV5-1 and TRBJ2-7; either TRBD1 or TRBD2 may supply D (5 bases each). The CDR3 runs 15 residues. Germline values: CDR1 SGHRS, CDR2 YFSETQ. Between the trimmed V and J ends, which lost 1 base and 0 bases, there was a span of 11 bases. Here the CDR3 DNA reads TGCGCCAGCAGCTTGTCGGCAGGGAGCTCCTACGAGCAGTACTTC. As protein: CASSLSAGSSYEQYF. Looking up the rest from reference TRBV5-1 and TRBJ2-7 gives the full variable domain: KAGVTQTPRYLIKTRGQQVTLSCSPISGHRSVSWYQQTPGQGLQFLFEYFSETQRNKGNFPGRFSGRQFSNSRSEMNVSTLELGDSALYLCASSLSAGSSYEQYFGPGTRLTVT.

J is TRBJ2-2 and V is TRBV11-1; D not certain. Germline V gene data show CDR1 as SGHAT and CDR2 as FQDESV (reference sequence). The V end was cut by 1 base, the J end by 4 bases, with 7 bases between. The CDR3 length is 14 residues. For the CDR3, the DNA is TGTGCCAGCAGCTTAGAAATGAGCACCGGGGAGCTGTTTTTT. Protein: CASSLEMSTGELFF.

This clonotype was observed a few times. The CDR3 DNA reads as TGCGCCAGCAGCCCACTGCGAACTAGCGGGGGGGCGTACACAGATACGCAGTATTTT. The encoded protein is CASSPLRTSGGAYTDTQYF. The chain carries TRBV5-1 and TRBJ2-3, with 13 nucleotides matching TRBD2. Germline V gene lookup returns CDR1 SGHRS and CDR2 YFSETQ. The CDR3 consists of 19 residues. Trimming removed 4 bases from V and 2 bases from J; junction bases left unmatched: 13.

The genes are TRBV28 and TRBJ2-1, with D perhaps TRBD1 (5 bases). Trimming pared 9 bases from V and 1 base from J, leaving 13 bases between. From germline, CDR1 is MDHEN and CDR2 SYDVKM. There are 14 residues in the CDR3. CDR3 residues: CASTWTLSYNEQFF. In nucleotides, the CDR3 is TGTGCCAGTACTTGGACATTATCCTACAATGAGCAGTTCTTC.

The V and J genes are TRBV18 and TRBJ2-7; D may be TRBD1 (6 bases). This CDR3 has 13 amino acids. The germline CDR1 and CDR2 sequences are KGHSH and LQKENI. Trimming took off 3 bases at V and 7 bases at J, with 13 bases between the two ends. The CDR3 region has the DNA TGTGCCAGCTCACCGTGGACAGAAGGAGAGCAGTACTTC. Translation gives CASSPWTEGEQYF. Supplemented by reference TRBV18 and TRBJ2-7, the full variable domain reads NAGVMQNPRHLVRRRGQEARLRCSPMKGHSHVYWYRQLPEEGLKFMVYLQKENIIDESGMPKERFSAEFPKEGPSILRIQQVVRGDSAAYFCASSPWTEGEQYFGPGTRLTVT.

This clonotype was seen repeatedly, ten times or more. The gene calls are TRBV28 and TRBJ2-2, with D possibly being TRBD1 (5 bases). CDR1 is MDHEN and CDR2 is SYDVKM in the germline V gene. CDR3 length: 14 residues. Trimming shortened V by 3 bases and J by 7 bases, and 12 bases separated the two germline ends. The CDR3 nucleotides read TGTGCCAGCAGTTTGGCAGGGATTGGCGGGGAGCTGTTTTTT. Translating it yields CASSLAGIGGELFF. Together with reference TRBV28 and TRBJ2-2, the CDR3 gives the full variable domain: DVKVTQSSRYLVKRTGEKVFLECVQDMDHENMFWYRQDPGLGLRLIYFSYDVKMKEKGDIPEGYSVSREKKERFSLILESASTNQTSMYLCASSLAGIGGELFFGEGSRLTVL.

This clonotype was detected a few times. The chain carries TRBV6-2 or TRBV6-3 and TRBJ2-5; possible D gene TRBD1, 5 bases. Germline values: CDR1 MNHEY, CDR2 SVGEGT. Deletions cut 7 bases from V and 0 bases from J, with 18 bases between. The CDR3 runs 16 residues. CDR3 sequence reads: CASTPRGHLYQETQYF. Here the CDR3 DNA reads TGTGCCAGCACCCCGAGAGGACATCTGTACCAAGAGACCCAGTACTTC.

This clonotype has more than one count but fewer than ten. The rearrangement uses TRBV6-2 or TRBV6-3 and TRBJ2-7; 9 bases fit TRBD1. Germline V gives CDR1 MNHEY, CDR2 SVGEGT. The V segment lost 7 bases and the J segment 3 bases; nucleotides outside the gene matches: 7. This CDR3 is 14 amino acids long. CDR3 DNA: TGTGCCAGCATTCGCGGGACAGGGAACTACGAGCAGTACTTC. It specifies CASIRGTGNYEQYF.

This clonotype was seen more than once but under ten times. The chain employs TRBV20-1 and TRBJ2-7; D remains unclear. Trimming took 3 bases from V and 9 from J, leaving 24 bases between them. The CDR3 is made up of 15 amino acids. The V gene's germline CDR1 is DFQATT and CDR2 SNEGSKA (reference sequence). The CDR3 nucleotides are TGCAGTGCTAGGAAGCACCAAACCAACTACGATGGGCAGTACTTC. Translating it yields CSARKHQTNYDGQYF.

The V gene is TRBV4-1, the J gene TRBJ2-4; TRBD1 agrees at 7 bases. The V and J ends lost 0 bases and 11 bases, in that order; junction bases with no gene match: 7. CDR1 is MGHRA, CDR2 YSYEKL, per germline. CDR3 length: 14 amino acids. The CDR3 loop reads CASSQDRDSFLQYF. CDR3 bases: TGCGCCAGCAGCCAAGATAGGGACAGTTTTCTTCAGTACTTC.

This rearrangement joins TRBV11-2 to TRBJ2-7, with 7 bases fitting TRBD2. CDR3 length: 13 residues. The ends lost 2 bases at V and 6 bases at J; junction bases unmatched: 4. The germline V gene has CDR1 SGHAT and CDR2 FQNNGV. In nucleotides, the CDR3 is TGTGCCAGCAGCTTAATTTGGGAGGGCGAGCAGTACTTC. Protein product: CASSLIWEGEQYF.

V and J are TRBV11-2 and TRBJ2-3, with 8 bases fitting TRBD1. The CDR3 spans 16 residues. Germline CDR1 and CDR2: SGHAT and FQNNGV. V gave up 5 bases and J gave up 0 bases; unmatched junction bases: 7. The CDR3 bases are TGTGCCAGCAGCAGCCGGGACAGGTCTAGCACAGATACGCAGTATTTT. This translates into CASSSRDRSSTDTQYF.

The rearrangement uses TRBV7-9 and TRBJ1-5, with a possible D match to TRBD1 (5 bases). The CDR3 is 14 residues long. V lost 0 bases to trimming and J lost 5 bases, with 8 bases between them. Germline CDR1 and CDR2: SEHNR and FQNEAQ (reference sequence). The CDR3 region has the DNA TGTGCCAGCAGCTTAGCGGGCAGGGATCAGCCCCAGCATTTT. Its protein is CASSLAGRDQPQHF. The full variable domain, its missing parts supplied by reference TRBV7-9 and TRBJ1-5, is DTGVSQNPRHKITKRGQNVTFRCDPISEHNRLYWYRQTLGQGPEFLTYFQNEAQLEKSRLLSDRFSAERPKGSFSTLEIQRTEQGDSAMYLCASSLAGRDQPQHFGDGTRLSIL.

This clonotype has just a few counts. This chain links TRBV4-1 with TRBJ2-7, with D possibly TRBD1 on 6 matching bases. Deletions cut 1 base from V and 2 bases from J, with 9 bases between. Germline loops: CDR1 MGHRA, CDR2 YSYEKL. The CDR3 length is 14 residues. The CDR3 nucleotides read TGCGCCAGCAGCCAAGCGACAGGTACCTACGAGCAGTACTTC. This sequence encodes CASSQATGTYEQYF.

At least ten counts were recorded for this clonotype. The chain couples TRBV7-2 to TRBJ2-1; D is unclear. CDR3 length: 15 amino acids. Germline CDR1 is SGHTA and CDR2 is FQGNSA. Trimming pared 1 base from V and 2 bases from J, leaving 9 bases between. The CDR3 loop reads CASSLEDGPYNEQFF. CDR3 DNA: TGTGCCAGCAGCTTAGAAGATGGCCCCTACAATGAGCAGTTCTTC.